This T cell receptor (beta chain) derives from a study of T cell clonality in common variable immunodeficiency. Study conclusions and caveats: Common variable immunodeficiency TCR beta sequences reportedly had fewer deletions and N-nucleotide insertions.

CVID subjects had received replacement immunoglobulin for at least one year. Per the germline V gene, CDR1 is SGHRS and CDR2 is YFSETQ. Trimming removed 0 bases from V and 5 bases from J; junction bases left unmatched: 9. The CDR3 runs 16 residues. Many counts were recorded for this clone. Its antigen is unknown. The read terminates 3 residues ahead of where the CDR3 ends, so the germline J gene completes it. TCRdb keeps only in-frame clones here, not all; method: immunoSEQ multiplex PCR. The table records thousands of clones without singletons, the ten largest covering approximately 15%. The chain carries TRBV5-1 and TRBJ2-5; 8 nucleotides match TRBD2. Sequenced: peripheral blood mononuclear cells. The TCR sequence derives from a human donor with common variable immunodeficiency. The CDR3 bases that were read are TGCGCCAGCAGCTTGGAGCGGGAGTTATTGCGGGAGACC. Protein: CASSLERELLRET. The CDR3 in its entirety is CASSLERELLRETQYF. Complete variable domain (other parts from reference TRBV5-1 and TRBJ2-5): KAGVTQTPRYLIKTRGQQVTLSCSPISGHRSVSWYQQTPGQGLQFLFEYFSETQRNKGNFPGRFSGRQFSNSRSEMNVSTLELGDSALYLCASSLERELLRETQYFGPGTRLLVL.